A single sample is the source of the 22 T cell receptor beta chains below, sequenced in a study of T cell responses to AZD1222 COVID-19 vaccine. Sequencing was performed with immunoSEQ multiplex PCR; in TCRdb, only in-frame clones are kept and a portion is missing. Counted here are 200,000 to 300,000 clones, more than 80% occurring once; the ten biggest clones make up 0.55%. This specimen consisted of peripheral blood, obtained on day 0 of AZD1222 vaccination. Receptors were obtained from an adult in good health.

The gene calls are TRBV28 and TRBJ2-2; 7 bases align to TRBD1. V lost 6 bases, J lost 1 base, and 2 bases stayed unmatched. The CDR3 extends over 14 amino acids. Germline V CDR1 and CDR2: MDHEN, SYDVKM. Here the CDR3 DNA reads TGTGCCAGCAGGAGGACAGGGAACACCGGGGAGCTGTTTTTT. Protein sequence: CASRRTGNTGELFF.

J is TRBJ2-7 and V is TRBV28; unclear D gene. The ends were cut back, 6 bases at V and 3 bases at J, with 9 bases in the middle. CDR3 length: 12 residues. CDR1 and CDR2 from the germline V gene are MDHEN and SYDVKM. CDR3 loop: CASRGMLYEQYF. DNA of the CDR3: TGTGCCAGCAGAGGGATGCTCTACGAGCAGTACTTC.

The rearrangement links TRBV4-2 to TRBJ2-7; the match to TRBD2 covers 8 bases. Germline lookup yields CDR1 LGHNA and CDR2 YNFKEQ. Trimming cost V 1 base and J 4 bases; bases outside gene matches: 21. The CDR3 covers 20 residues. CDR3 in DNA: TGTGCCAGCAGCCAAGCCTCACCACCCCCAAGCGGGAGATTTGATTACGAGCAGTACTTC. It specifies CASSQASPPPSGRFDYEQYF.

V and J are TRBV7-3 and TRBJ2-1; 10 bases agree with TRBD1. Germline assignment: CDR1 SGHTA and CDR2 FQGTGA. Losses at the gene ends were 2 bases for V and 11 bases for J; bases not matched to a gene: 3. CDR3 length equals 13 residues. CDR3 DNA sequence: TGTGCCAGCAGCTTATGGGACAGGGGCCAGCAGTTCTTC. It is translated as CASSLWDRGQQFF.

This chain links TRBV10-2 with TRBJ2-7; TRBD2 is a possible D gene (7 bases). The length of the CDR3 is 17 residues. The germline gives CDR1 WSHSY, CDR2 SAAADI. Trimming cost V 7 bases and J 0 bases, with 22 bases left between them. The CDR3 DNA reads TGCGCCAGCAAAAACTCCGGGGGGACACCGTTCTCCTACGAGCAGTACTTC. Translating it yields CASKNSGGTPFSYEQYF.

The chain uses TRBV4-3 and TRBJ2-3; the D is unclear. The ends were cut back, 0 bases at V and 2 bases at J, with 9 bases in the middle. Germline CDR1 and CDR2: LGHNA and YSLEER. The CDR3 length is 15 residues. This CDR3 is CASSQERGYTDTQYF. In DNA form, the CDR3 reads TGCGCCAGCAGCCAAGAAAGAGGATACACAGATACGCAGTATTTT.

The chain recombines TRBV6-5 with TRBJ2-7, with no clear D. This CDR3 has 12 amino acids. Germline values: CDR1 MNHEY, CDR2 SVGAGI. Trimming removed 8 bases from V and 7 bases from J, with 15 bases in between. This chain's CDR3 is CASELYREEQYF. The CDR3 coding sequence is TGTGCCAGCGAACTCTACCGTGAGGAGCAGTACTTC.

This rearrangement joins TRBV28 to TRBJ2-2; D call uncertain. V lost 3 bases and J 2 bases, leaving 1 base between the germline ends. Germline assignment: CDR1 MDHEN and CDR2 SYDVKM. The length of the CDR3 is 12 residues. CDR3 region: CASSFNTGELFF. The CDR3 DNA is TGTGCCAGCAGTTTTAACACCGGGGAGCTGTTTTTT.

This rearrangement joins TRBV11-2 to TRBJ2-7; tentatively, D is TRBD1 (6 bases). Germline V gene sequence: CDR1 SGHAT, CDR2 FQNNGV. This CDR3 is built from 14 residues. Trimming cost V 4 bases and J 0 bases, with 10 bases left between them. CDR3 protein: CASSSGHFSYEQYF. The CDR3 DNA follows: TGTGCCAGCAGCTCGGGACATTTCTCCTACGAGCAGTACTTC.

The chain combines TRBV7-2 with TRBJ1-2, with TRBD1 as a possible D gene (6 bases). This CDR3 has 14 residues. Per germline, CDR1 SGHTA and CDR2 FQGNSA. Trimming left V 4 bases short and J 8 bases short, with 17 bases between. The CDR3 sequence: CASSYPGVGRGYTF. Written as DNA, the CDR3 is TGTGCCAGCAGCTACCCAGGGGTGGGAAGGGGCTACACCTTC.

The rearrangement links TRBV4-1 to TRBJ1-2; 8 nucleotides line up with TRBD1. The CDR3 contains 16 residues. V lost 2 bases, J lost 3 bases, and 8 bases stayed unmatched. In germline, CDR1 is MGHRA, CDR2 YSYEKL. The chain's CDR3 is CASSQIVRGPDYGYTF. Here the CDR3 DNA reads TGCGCCAGCAGCCAAATTGTCAGGGGGCCTGACTATGGCTACACCTTC.

CDR3 nucleotides: TGTGCCAGCAGCCCAAGGGAGCGTGTAGGGGAATATAACTTTTTCACAGATACGCAGTATTTT. Encoded protein: CASSPRERVGEYNFFTDTQYF. This rearrangement joins TRBV6-6 to TRBJ2-3, with D possibly called TRBD1 or TRBD2 (5 bases each). The V and J ends lost 6 bases and 2 bases respectively, with 33 bases between them. In germline, CDR1 is MNHNY, CDR2 SVGAGI (reference sequence). The CDR3 has 21 amino acids.

This clone was seen a handful of times. V usage is TRBV19 and J usage is TRBJ1-5; 8 positions agree with TRBD1. Germline V gene data show CDR1 as LNHDA and CDR2 as SQIVND (reference sequence). This CDR3 has 14 residues. J gave up 7 bases and V 5 bases, and 7 bases lay outside the gene matches. CDR3 coding DNA: TGTGCCAGTAGTTCACACAGGGGGAGGCAGCCCCAGCATTTT. Its translation is CASSSHRGRQPQHF.

This chain joins TRBV5-6 and TRBJ2-2; D is unresolved. The length of the CDR3 is 17 residues. V was shortened by 4 bases and J by 0 bases, with 16 bases between the two germline ends. In germline, CDR1 is SGHDT, CDR2 YYEEEE. This CDR3 reads CASSPPRTHSNTGELFF. The CDR3 DNA sequence: TGTGCCAGCAGCCCCCCACGGACGCACTCGAACACCGGGGAGCTGTTTTTT.

This chain links TRBV20-1 with TRBJ1-6; D is possibly TRBD1 (5 bases). V was clipped by 6 bases and J by 9 bases, with 9 bases between them. The CDR3 sequence is 11 residues long. Germline CDR1 DFQATT, CDR2 SNEGSKA (reference sequence). CDR3 residues: CSARGGSPLHF. As DNA, the CDR3 is TGCAGTGCGCGGGGGGGTTCACCCCTCCACTTT.

This clone has just one count. CDR3 in DNA: TGCGCCAGCAGCTTGAGACCTAGCACAGATACGCAGTATTTT. This sequence encodes CASSLRPSTDTQYF. The V call is TRBV5-1, the J call TRBJ2-3; D not resolved. This CDR3 is built from 14 residues. The germline gives CDR1 SGHRS, CDR2 YFSETQ. Trimming shortened V by 1 base and J by 0 bases, and 6 bases separated the two germline ends.

The chain has TRBV2 and TRBJ1-1, with D hard to call. The CDR3 has 12 amino acids. Trimming took 3 bases from V and 2 from J, leaving 4 bases between them. CDR1 and CDR2 (germline): SNHLY, FYNNEI. The CDR3 here is CASSELNTEAFF. DNA for the CDR3: TGTGCCAGCAGTGAGCTTAACACTGAAGCTTTCTTT.

The chain carries TRBV20-1 and TRBJ1-6; a weak D match, TRBD1 (5 bases). Trimming took off 3 bases at V and 0 bases at J, with 6 bases between the two ends. The CDR3 is made up of 14 amino acids. In germline, CDR1 is DFQATT, CDR2 SNEGSKA (reference sequence). The DNA for the CDR3 is TGCAGTGCTAGTGGGGGCTCCTATAATTCACCCCTCCACTTT. Translated, it gives CSASGGSYNSPLHF.

The chain recombines TRBV19 with TRBJ1-5, with D tentatively TRBD1 (5 bases). The CDR3 spans 14 residues. The V end lost 7 bases, the J end lost 6 bases, and 16 bases lay between the germline ends. From germline, CDR1 is LNHDA and CDR2 SQIVND (reference sequence). The CDR3 loop reads CASTRWGQSQPQHF. The CDR3 DNA follows: TGTGCCAGTACCAGGTGGGGCCAGAGTCAGCCCCAGCATTTT.

The chain combines TRBV21-1 with TRBJ2-7; the D call TRBD1 from the table was never checked on the DNA. TRBV21-1 is classified as a pseudogene. The length of the CDR3 is 16 residues. CDR3 DNA sequence: TGTGCCAGCAGCAAAGAGTATGGGACAGGGTCCCACGAGCAGTACTTC. Translated, it gives CASSKEYGTGSHEQYF.

This chain links TRBV24-1 with TRBJ2-2, with TRBD1 identical over 10 bases. J lost 0 bases, V lost 4 bases, and 10 bases had no gene match. This CDR3 is built from 19 residues. The germline gives CDR1 KGHDR, CDR2 SFDVKD. CDR3 nucleotide sequence: TGTGCCACCAGTGACCCCCGGGACAGGGGACTACCGAACACCGGGGAGCTGTTTTTT. Encoded protein: CATSDPRDRGLPNTGELFF.

The rearrangement uses TRBV28 and TRBJ2-3; D may be TRBD2 (7 bases). CDR1 is MDHEN and CDR2 is SYDVKM in the germline V gene. The CDR3 spans 14 residues. The ends were cut back, 4 bases at V and 4 bases at J, with 12 bases in the middle. As DNA, the CDR3 is TGTGCCAGCAGTTGGTGGGAGGGGGCAGATACGCAGTATTTT. Encoded protein: CASSWWEGADTQYF.